This TCR beta chain originates from a study of cytomegalovirus exposure and HLA in healthy donors. Study at large: Clustering assigned 81% of the approximately 390 genotyped donors to the Caucasian-associated ancestry cluster. General observations from the study: Earlier analysis looked at TCR beta V segments, and most were productive about 87% or about 30% of the time. Analysis performed later found 16,000 or so TCR beta sequences associated with HLA alleles at 0.05 false discovery rate.

The PCR ran on 60 Vbeta and 13 Jbeta primers. Method: immunoSEQ multiplex PCR; TCRdb's copy keeps in-frame clones and lacks some. This sample has about 150,000 clones, with more than 75% found just once. Comment on this clone: The antigen is not known.

Sequenced input: PBMCs. This TCR derives from a man aged 25-40 years in good health and CMV-seronegative.

CDR3 protein: CSALFGTGNNEQFF. CDR3 in DNA: TGCAGCGCCCTCTTCGGGACAGGGAACAATGAGCAGTTCTTC. The chain has TRBV29-1 and TRBJ2-1, with 9 positions matching TRBD1. The CDR3 runs to 14 residues. Germline V gives CDR1 SQVTM, CDR2 ANQGSEA. The trim removed 7 bases at V and 5 bases at J, leaving 9 bases unmatched.